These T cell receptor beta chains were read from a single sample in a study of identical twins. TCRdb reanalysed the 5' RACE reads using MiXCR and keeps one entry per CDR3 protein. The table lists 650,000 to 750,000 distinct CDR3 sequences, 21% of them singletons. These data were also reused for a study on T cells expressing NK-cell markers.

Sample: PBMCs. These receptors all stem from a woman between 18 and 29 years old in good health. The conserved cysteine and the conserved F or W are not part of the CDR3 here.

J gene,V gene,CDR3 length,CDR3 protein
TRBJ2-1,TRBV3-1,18,ASSQVPPELAGGSYNEQF
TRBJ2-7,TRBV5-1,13,ASSFGGVVGYEQY
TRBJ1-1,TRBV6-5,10,ASRRPNTEAF
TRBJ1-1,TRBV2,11,ASRNDRNTEAF
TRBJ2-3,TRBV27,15,ASRTGGAGDLGDTQY
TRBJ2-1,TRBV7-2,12,ASSLLSGGGEQF
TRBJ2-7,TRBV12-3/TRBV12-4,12,ASSFTGGAYEQY
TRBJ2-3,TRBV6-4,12,ASSETGEWDTQY
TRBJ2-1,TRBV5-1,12,ASLPGTSWDEQF
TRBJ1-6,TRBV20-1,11,SAPGQGSSPLH
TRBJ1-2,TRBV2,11,ASRSTGYYGYT